One sample yielded the 11 T cell receptor beta chains listed below, sequenced in a study of T-cell reconstitution after alpha-beta-depleted transplantation in children (dated by TCRdb to the mid-2010s). The library relied on PCR. Sequencing took place on an Illumina HiSeq 2500. TCR library preparation used molecular barcoding, with unique molecular identifiers applied to normalize quantification of the TCRbeta repertoire. The public sequencing data were trimmed at Q25 with fastp and processed into clonotypes with MiXCR by TCRdb, which kept only in-frame beta chains. Merged by CDR3 protein, the rows form single entries marked with the most common genes and DNA. In this sample the table shows roughly 17,000 distinct CDR3 sequences, around an eighth of which occur a single time. About two thirds of the sample comes from the top ten. This specimen's treatment or condition label, per the study, means: allogeneic hematopoietic cell transplantation with graft depleted of TCRalphabeta T cells and CD19 B cells.

Here the sequenced sample was PBMCs, mostly from graft donor cells, taken 180 days after TCRalphabeta/CD19-depleted stem cell transplant. The receptors were gathered from a boy under two years old who had a stem cell transplant for Wiskott-Aldrich syndrome, so the T cells may come from the graft donor.

This clonotype was observed many times. V gene TRBV24-1 combines with J gene TRBJ1-1; D gene uncertain. This CDR3 has 15 residues. The V end lost 5 bases, the J end lost 1 base, and 13 bases lay between the germline ends. The germline V gene has CDR1 KGHDR and CDR2 SFDVKD. The CDR3 nucleotides are TGTGCCACCAGTGGCGGGAAATCGGGGAACACTGAAGCTTTCTTT. Protein product: CATSGGKSGNTEAFF.

V is TRBV20-1 and J is TRBJ1-1; D possibly corresponds to TRBD1 (5 bases). Germline CDR1 is DFQATT and CDR2 is SNEGSKA (reference sequence). The CDR3 is 12 amino acids. V shed 3 bases and J shed 1 base, with 6 bases lying between them. CDR3 coding DNA: TGCAGTGCTAGGCAGGGGAACACTGAAGCTTTCTTT. This gives the protein CSARQGNTEAFF.

The chain combines TRBV4-2 with TRBJ1-5, with D perhaps matching TRBD1 (5 bases). Germline CDR1 LGHNA, CDR2 YNFKEQ. V was cut by 4 bases and J by 1 base, with 14 bases left in between. This CDR3 has 16 amino acids. CDR3 loop: CASSPRDVGSNQPQHF. CDR3 DNA: TGTGCCAGCAGCCCCCGGGACGTCGGGAGCAATCAGCCCCAGCATTTT.

The sample holds a few counts of this clonotype. The chain has TRBV6-5 and TRBJ2-2, with 10 bases fitting TRBD2. Per germline, CDR1 MNHEY and CDR2 SVGAGI. The CDR3 is 15 amino acids. V trimming: 5 bases; J trimming: 6 bases; junction bases outside the gene matches: 6. The CDR3 sequence: CASSHLAGVSGELFF. The CDR3 DNA sequence: TGTGCCAGCAGTCACCTAGCGGGAGTTTCCGGGGAGCTGTTTTTT.

By share, this clonotype ranks as medium-sized (0.01 to 0.1%). This rearrangement joins TRBV7-9 to TRBJ1-5; unclear D gene. The CDR3 contains 13 residues. Per germline, CDR1 SEHNR and CDR2 FQNEAQ (reference sequence). V lost 8 bases and J lost 3, with 11 bases in between. The CDR3 here is CASGSGFNQPQHF. CDR3 sequence (DNA): TGTGCCAGCGGCAGCGGATTCAATCAGCCCCAGCATTTT.

Ten or more counts support this clonotype. The V call is TRBV5-1, the J call TRBJ1-1; D is possibly TRBD1 (5 bases). CDR1 and CDR2 (germline): SGHRS, YFSETQ. This CDR3 comprises 15 residues. The germline V and J ends were trimmed by 6 bases and 5 bases, with 20 bases remaining between them. Written as DNA, the CDR3 is TGCGCCAGCACCTTCCGGGACCCGTGGGGTACTGAAGCTTTCTTT. Translated, it gives CASTFRDPWGTEAFF.

This clonotype was recorded a few times. The CDR3: CASSPGTVISSTDTQYF. The CDR3 nucleotides read TGTGCCAGCAGTCCCGGGACTGTAATTTCTAGCACAGATACGCAGTATTTT. The chain is built from TRBV6-1 and TRBJ2-3; D is perhaps TRBD2 (6 bases). This CDR3 spans 17 amino acids. V lost 5 bases and J lost 0, with 18 bases in between. Per germline, CDR1 MNHNS and CDR2 SASEGT.

Many counts were recorded for this clonotype. The V and J genes are TRBV15 and TRBJ2-1; D might be TRBD2 (6 bases). This CDR3 contains 19 residues. V lost 1 base and J lost 7, with 26 bases in between. The germline CDR1 and CDR2 sequences are LNHNV and YYDKDF (reference sequence). Here the CDR3 reads CATSRAPFMWAGNENEQFF. DNA of the CDR3: TGTGCCACCAGCAGAGCGCCCTTCATGTGGGCGGGAAACGAGAATGAGCAGTTCTTC.

This clonotype was seen a few times. The V call is TRBV3-1, the J call TRBJ1-3; D not resolved. The germline CDR1 and CDR2 sequences are LGHDT and YNNKEL (reference sequence). The CDR3 sequence is 16 residues long. V was pared by 1 base and J by 0 bases, with 10 bases between. In DNA, the CDR3 is TGTGCCAGCAGCCAAGTCAAGGCAGTCTCTGGAAACACCATATATTTT. Its translation is CASSQVKAVSGNTIYF. The full variable domain, its missing parts supplied by reference TRBV3-1 and TRBJ1-3, is DTAVSQTPKYLVTQMGNDKSIKCEQNLGHDTMYWYKQDSKKFLKIMFSYNNKELIINETVPNRFSPKSPDKAHLNLHINSLELGDSAVYFCASSQVKAVSGNTIYFGEGSWLTVV.

In its sample, this clonotype was seen many times. The chain links TRBV3-1 to TRBJ1-6; D ambiguous. Germline CDR1 is LGHDT and CDR2 is YNNKEL (reference sequence). Trimming shortened V by 0 bases and J by 10 bases, and 16 bases separated the two germline ends. The CDR3 covers 16 residues. The CDR3 is CASSQDAAPLGSPLHF. CDR3 DNA: TGTGCCAGCAGCCAAGATGCGGCCCCCCTTGGATCACCCCTCCACTTT.

The CDR3 nucleotides read TGCGCCAGCAGTCGGGACGGAGCTGGGGCCAACGTCCTGACTTTC. It yields the protein CASSRDGAGANVLTF. The V gene is TRBV5-1, the J gene TRBJ2-6; perhaps D is TRBD1 or TRBD2 (5 bases each). This CDR3 is 15 amino acids long. Trimming stripped 5 bases from V and 2 bases from J, with 11 bases between. The germline gives CDR1 SGHRS, CDR2 YFSETQ. The full variable domain, in which reference TRBV5-1 and TRBJ2-6 provide the parts outside the CDR3, is KAGVTQTPRYLIKTRGQQVTLSCSPISGHRSVSWYQQTPGQGLQFLFEYFSETQRNKGNFPGRFSGRQFSNSRSEMNVSTLELGDSALYLCASSRDGAGANVLTFGAGSRLTVL.